This TCR beta chain was sequenced during a study of blood T cell repertoires in COVID-19. Looking at the study overall: Samples of COVID-19 (acute and convalescent) were obtained from the United States, Italy and Spain. PBMCs, B-cell-depleted T cells, or T cells were the source of the cDNA or gDNA that made up the material.

How the authors handled the data: It was from reference gene primer amplification that nucleated cell counts were estimated. Assay used: immunoSEQ multiplex PCR; TCRdb lists only in-frame clones, some missing. V, J and clone size are those of that table, while D and trimming were read from the DNA. This sample has about 70,000 clones, with 80% to 90% found just once. The receptor comes from a woman aged 70-85 years with acute or convalescent COVID-19. The sequencing input was peripheral blood.

The CDR3 here is CASSSTGSSYNEQFF. DNA of the CDR3: TGCGCCAGCAGCTCCACAGGGAGCTCCTACAATGAGCAGTTCTTC. This chain links TRBV5-1 with TRBJ2-1; possibly TRBD1 for D (6 bases). V was cut by 3 bases and J by 0 bases, with 10 bases left in between. Germline V gene data show CDR1 as SGHRS and CDR2 as YFSETQ. There are 15 residues in the CDR3.